A selection of T cell receptor beta chains follows, all from one sample in a study of technical replicates of blood from several donors. Some clones are missing from TCRdb's copy, which holds only in-frame ones; the method was immunoSEQ multiplex PCR. The sample has approximately 97,000 clones, about 95% seen once. Sequenced sample: T cells isolated from PBMCs. All receptors derive from a human donor in good health. CDR3s include the opening cysteine and the closing phenylalanine or tryptophan. The D gene is left open where the match is weak. A clone size is listed for some rows: how often the clone was seen (once, few, many), or a class if it is expanded.

clone size: NA; V gene: TRBV4-1; D gene: NA; J gene: TRBJ1-5; CDR3 protein: CASSQGNSLRGLDQPQHF; CDR3 DNA: TGCGCCAGCAGCCAAGGCAACTCGTTACGGGGTCTTGATCAGCCCCAGCATTTT
clone size: few; V gene: TRBV2; D gene: NA; J gene: TRBJ1-1; CDR3 protein: CASRAERDTEAFF; CDR3 DNA: TGTGCCAGCAGAGCAGAGAGGGACACTGAAGCTTTCTTT
clone size: NA; V gene: TRBV9; D gene: TRBD1; J gene: TRBJ2-5; CDR3 protein: CASSEGTAIQETQYF; CDR3 DNA: TGTGCCAGCAGCGAGGGGACAGCGATCCAAGAGACCCAGTACTTC
clone size: NA; V gene: TRBV6-5; D gene: NA; J gene: TRBJ1-1; CDR3 protein: CASSYAEGTEAFF; CDR3 DNA: TGTGCCAGCAGTTACGCTGAGGGCACTGAAGCTTTCTTT
clone size: NA; V gene: TRBV5-4; D gene: NA; J gene: TRBJ2-7; CDR3 protein: CASSLTESEQYF; CDR3 DNA: TGTGCCAGCAGCTTGACAGAAAGCGAGCAGTACTTC
clone size: NA; V gene: TRBV27; D gene: TRBD1; J gene: TRBJ2-7; CDR3 protein: CASSSVGTGVDEQYF; CDR3 DNA: TGTGCCAGCAGTTCTGTCGGGACAGGGGTGGACGAGCAGTACTTC
clone size: once; V gene: TRBV7-8; D gene: TRBD2; J gene: TRBJ2-5; CDR3 protein: CASTPPGGETQYF; CDR3 DNA: TGTGCCAGCACCCCCCCGGGGGGGGAGACCCAGTACTTC
clone size: NA; V gene: TRBV19; D gene: NA; J gene: TRBJ2-3; CDR3 protein: CASSILGADTQYF; CDR3 DNA: TGTGCCAGTAGTATACTGGGGGCTGATACGCAGTATTTT
clone size: once; V gene: TRBV4-1; D gene: NA; J gene: TRBJ1-2; CDR3 protein: CASSAVGGSGYTF; CDR3 DNA: TGCGCCAGCAGCGCCGTCGGCGGGAGCGGCTACACCTTC
clone size: NA; V gene: TRBV9; D gene: NA; J gene: TRBJ2-5; CDR3 protein: CASSVTQTEETQYF; CDR3 DNA: TGTGCCAGCAGCGTAACCCAGACGGAGGAGACCCAGTACTTC
clone size: few; V gene: TRBV5-4; D gene: TRBD1; J gene: TRBJ1-2; CDR3 protein: CASSLLDRGRGYTF; CDR3 DNA: TGTGCCAGCAGCCTTCTCGACAGGGGGCGAGGCTACACCTTC
clone size: NA; V gene: TRBV30; D gene: TRBD2; J gene: TRBJ2-1; CDR3 protein: CARGTSAYNEQFF; CDR3 DNA: TGTGCGCGGGGGACTAGCGCATACAATGAGCAGTTCTTC
clone size: NA; V gene: TRBV7-2; D gene: TRBD1; J gene: TRBJ1-2; CDR3 protein: CASSLLGQPLGYTF; CDR3 DNA: TGTGCCAGCAGCTTATTGGGACAGCCCTTGGGCTACACCTTC
clone size: NA; V gene: TRBV4-3; D gene: NA; J gene: TRBJ1-4; CDR3 protein: CASSATGLQNEKLFF; CDR3 DNA: TGCGCCAGCAGTGCTACGGGACTCCAAAATGAAAAACTGTTTTTT
clone size: NA; V gene: TRBV6-5; D gene: NA; J gene: TRBJ2-1; CDR3 protein: CASSRGGNEQFF; CDR3 DNA: TGTGCCAGCAGTAGAGGAGGCAATGAGCAGTTCTTC
clone size: NA; V gene: TRBV5-5; D gene: NA; J gene: TRBJ1-2; CDR3 protein: CATSNRTRIYGYTF; CDR3 DNA: TGTGCCACGTCAAATAGGACACGGATCTATGGCTACACCTTC
clone size: NA; V gene: TRBV10-2; D gene: NA; J gene: TRBJ2-4; CDR3 protein: CASSYVRGPKNIQYF; CDR3 DNA: TGCGCCAGCAGTTACGTGAGAGGGCCCAAAAACATTCAGTACTTC
clone size: NA; V gene: TRBV6-5; D gene: NA; J gene: TRBJ2-1; CDR3 protein: CASSISVRQGKFF; CDR3 DNA: TGTGCCAGCAGTATTAGTGTACGGCAGGGTAAATTCTTC
clone size: NA; V gene: TRBV11-2; D gene: TRBD2; J gene: TRBJ2-7; CDR3 protein: CASSLGRTSAYEQYF; CDR3 DNA: TGTGCCAGCAGCTTAGGCCGGACTAGCGCTTACGAGCAGTACTTC
clone size: NA; V gene: TRBV6-5; D gene: NA; J gene: TRBJ1-1; CDR3 protein: CASTLQGKGTEAFF; CDR3 DNA: TGTGCCAGCACCCTTCAGGGCAAAGGCACTGAAGCTTTCTTT
clone size: NA; V gene: TRBV7-8; D gene: NA; J gene: TRBJ1-2; CDR3 protein: CASKTAGVRDWGDGYTF; CDR3 DNA: TGTGCCAGCAAGACGGCGGGGGTCCGGGACTGGGGCGATGGCTACACCTTC
clone size: NA; V gene: TRBV28; D gene: NA; J gene: TRBJ2-6; CDR3 protein: CASSLSLRRSGANVLTF; CDR3 DNA: TGTGCCAGCAGTTTAAGTCTGCGGCGCTCTGGGGCCAACGTCCTGACTTTC
clone size: once; V gene: TRBV19; D gene: TRBD2; J gene: TRBJ2-7; CDR3 protein: CASSIVVAGLYEQYF; CDR3 DNA: TGTGCCAGTAGTATAGTGGTAGCGGGCCTCTACGAGCAGTACTTC
clone size: NA; V gene: TRBV19; D gene: TRBD1; J gene: TRBJ2-7; CDR3 protein: CASSIFGLRPQGAYEQYF; CDR3 DNA: TGTGCCAGTAGTATTTTTGGACTTCGGCCACAGGGGGCCTACGAGCAGTACTTC
clone size: NA; V gene: TRBV4-3; D gene: TRBD1; J gene: TRBJ2-7; CDR3 protein: CASSQGTGGSYEQYF; CDR3 DNA: TGCGCCAGCAGCCAAGGGACAGGGGGCTCCTACGAGCAGTACTTC
clone size: NA; V gene: TRBV18; D gene: TRBD2; J gene: TRBJ2-1; CDR3 protein: CASSPPLAGGPIEDEQFF; CDR3 DNA: TGTGCCAGCTCACCACCATTAGCGGGAGGGCCCATTGAGGATGAGCAGTTCTTC
clone size: NA; V gene: TRBV7-2; D gene: TRBD1; J gene: TRBJ1-5; CDR3 protein: CASSLRQGDGQPQHF; CDR3 DNA: TGTGCCAGCAGCTTACGACAGGGGGACGGACAGCCCCAGCATTTT
clone size: NA; V gene: TRBV9; D gene: TRBD1; J gene: TRBJ2-7; CDR3 protein: CASSVSPPSDRAVEQYF; CDR3 DNA: TGTGCCAGCAGCGTATCCCCCCCGTCCGACAGGGCCGTGGAGCAGTACTTC
clone size: NA; V gene: TRBV6-6; D gene: TRBD1; J gene: TRBJ1-4; CDR3 protein: CASSWDRSSNEKLFF; CDR3 DNA: TGTGCCAGCAGTTGGGACAGGTCATCTAATGAAAAACTGTTTTTT
clone size: NA; V gene: TRBV6-6; D gene: NA; J gene: TRBJ1-1; CDR3 protein: CASSYGGNTEAFF; CDR3 DNA: TGTGCCAGCAGTTATGGGGGCAACACTGAAGCTTTCTTT
clone size: NA; V gene: TRBV27; D gene: NA; J gene: TRBJ2-1; CDR3 protein: CASSPDSSSYNEQFF; CDR3 DNA: TGTGCCAGCAGCCCTGACAGTAGCTCCTACAATGAGCAGTTCTTC
clone size: NA; V gene: TRBV5-1; D gene: NA; J gene: TRBJ2-3; CDR3 protein: CASSAGPGGTDTQYF; CDR3 DNA: TGCGCCAGCAGCGCGGGCCCCGGGGGCACAGATACGCAGTATTTT
clone size: NA; V gene: TRBV11-2; D gene: NA; J gene: TRBJ1-1; CDR3 protein: CASSFDTVGTEAFF; CDR3 DNA: TGTGCCAGCAGCTTCGACACCGTCGGCACTGAAGCTTTCTTT
clone size: NA; V gene: TRBV6-5; D gene: NA; J gene: TRBJ2-7; CDR3 protein: CASSYGPGGEQYF; CDR3 DNA: TGTGCCAGCAGTTACGGGCCAGGAGGCGAGCAGTACTTC
clone size: NA; V gene: TRBV7-6; D gene: TRBD2; J gene: TRBJ2-7; CDR3 protein: CASSSRTSGIHEQYF; CDR3 DNA: TGTGCCAGCAGCTCCCGGACTAGCGGGATCCACGAGCAGTACTTC
clone size: NA; V gene: TRBV28; D gene: NA; J gene: TRBJ1-5; CDR3 protein: CASSSSGQPQHF; CDR3 DNA: TGTGCCAGCAGTTCATCCGGTCAGCCCCAGCATTTT
clone size: NA; V gene: TRBV29-1; D gene: NA; J gene: TRBJ2-2; CDR3 protein: CSVSRPNTGELFF; CDR3 DNA: TGCAGCGTTTCGCGCCCGAACACCGGGGAGCTGTTTTTT
clone size: NA; V gene: TRBV27; D gene: NA; J gene: TRBJ2-5; CDR3 protein: CASSLEGTQYF; CDR3 DNA: TGTGCCAGCAGTTTGGAGGGGACCCAGTACTTC
clone size: NA; V gene: TRBV27; D gene: NA; J gene: TRBJ1-5; CDR3 protein: CASSLSRGSSNQPQHF; CDR3 DNA: TGTGCCAGCAGTTTATCCAGGGGTTCGAGCAATCAGCCCCAGCATTTT
clone size: NA; V gene: TRBV25-1; D gene: TRBD2; J gene: TRBJ2-1; CDR3 protein: CASSRTSVGSNEQFF; CDR3 DNA: TGTGCCAGCAGTCGGACTAGCGTCGGGTCCAATGAGCAGTTCTTC
clone size: NA; V gene: TRBV16; D gene: TRBD2; J gene: TRBJ2-7; CDR3 protein: CASSSLRGSGRTSYEQYF; CDR3 DNA: TGTGCCAGCAGCTCCCTAAGGGGTAGCGGGAGGACCTCCTACGAGCAGTACTTC
clone size: NA; V gene: TRBV7-9; D gene: NA; J gene: TRBJ2-3; CDR3 protein: CASSLGGSGDTQYF; CDR3 DNA: TGTGCCAGCAGCTTGGGCGGCTCGGGGGATACGCAGTATTTT
clone size: NA; V gene: TRBV25-1; D gene: NA; J gene: TRBJ1-5; CDR3 protein: CASSVGAVNQPQHF; CDR3 DNA: TGTGCCAGCAGTGTAGGGGCCGTTAATCAGCCCCAGCATTTT